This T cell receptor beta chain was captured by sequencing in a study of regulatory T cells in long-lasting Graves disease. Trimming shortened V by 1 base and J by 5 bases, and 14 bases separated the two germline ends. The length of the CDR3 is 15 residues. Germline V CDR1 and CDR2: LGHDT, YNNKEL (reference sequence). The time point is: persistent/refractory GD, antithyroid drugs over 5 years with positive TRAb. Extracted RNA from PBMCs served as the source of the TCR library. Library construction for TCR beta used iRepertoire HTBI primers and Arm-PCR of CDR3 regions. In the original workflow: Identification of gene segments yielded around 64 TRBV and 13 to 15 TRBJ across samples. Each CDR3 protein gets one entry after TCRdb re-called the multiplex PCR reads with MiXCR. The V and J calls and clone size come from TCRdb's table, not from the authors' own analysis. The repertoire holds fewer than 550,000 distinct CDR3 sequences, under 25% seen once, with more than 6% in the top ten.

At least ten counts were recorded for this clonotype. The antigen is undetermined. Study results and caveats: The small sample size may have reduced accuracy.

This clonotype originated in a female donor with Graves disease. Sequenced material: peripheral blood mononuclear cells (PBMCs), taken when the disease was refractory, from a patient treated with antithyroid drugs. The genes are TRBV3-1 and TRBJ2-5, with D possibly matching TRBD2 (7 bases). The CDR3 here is CASSQGWGGRETQYF. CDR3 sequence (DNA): TGTGCCAGCAGCCAAGGTTGGGGGGGCAGGGAGACCCAGTACTTC.